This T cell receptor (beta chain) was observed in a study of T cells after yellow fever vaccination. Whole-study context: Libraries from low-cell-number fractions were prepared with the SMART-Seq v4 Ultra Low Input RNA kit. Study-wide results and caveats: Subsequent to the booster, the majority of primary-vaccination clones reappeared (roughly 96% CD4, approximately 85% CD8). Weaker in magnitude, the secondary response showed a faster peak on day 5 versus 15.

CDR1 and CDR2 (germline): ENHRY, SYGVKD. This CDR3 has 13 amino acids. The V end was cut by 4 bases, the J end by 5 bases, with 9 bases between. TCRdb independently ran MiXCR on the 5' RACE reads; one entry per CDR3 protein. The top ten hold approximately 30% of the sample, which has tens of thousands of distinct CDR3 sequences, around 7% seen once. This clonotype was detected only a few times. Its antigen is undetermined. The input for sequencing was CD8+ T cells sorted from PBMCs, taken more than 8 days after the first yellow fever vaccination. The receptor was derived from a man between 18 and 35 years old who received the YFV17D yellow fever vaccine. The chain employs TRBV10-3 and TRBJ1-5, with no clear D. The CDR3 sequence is CAISVAGDQPQHF. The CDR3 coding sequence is TGTGCCATCAGTGTGGCCGGGGATCAGCCCCAGCATTTT.